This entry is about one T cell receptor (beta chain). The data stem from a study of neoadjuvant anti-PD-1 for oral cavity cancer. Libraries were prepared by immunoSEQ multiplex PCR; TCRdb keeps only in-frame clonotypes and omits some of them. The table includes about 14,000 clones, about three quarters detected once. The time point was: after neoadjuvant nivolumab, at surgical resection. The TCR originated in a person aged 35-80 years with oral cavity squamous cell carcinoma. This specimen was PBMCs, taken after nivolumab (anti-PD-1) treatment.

CDR3 sequence (DNA): TGTGCCAGCAGTACCCCACAGCGCTACGAGCAGTACTTC. This sequence encodes CASSTPQRYEQYF. The rearrangement uses TRBV6-5 and TRBJ2-7; D remains ambiguous. Germline V gene lookup returns CDR1 MNHEY and CDR2 SVGAGI. The germline V and J ends were trimmed by 5 bases and 3 bases, with 11 bases remaining between them. The CDR3 is 13 amino acids.